The source of this T cell receptor (beta chain) is a study of blood T cell repertoires in COVID-19 (dated by TCRdb to about 2020). About the full investigation: The collaborator samples originated in the United States, Italy and Spain and spanned the acute and convalescent phases of COVID-19. The repertoires were made available in a free public database intended to serve as a resource for research on the immune response to SARS-CoV-2. The prospective study material was composed of cDNA or gDNA derived from T cells, B-cell-depleted T cells, or PBMCs. HLA class I and class II types, where available, came from metadata supplied by the sample provider rather than from assay-based typing. Deeply sampled blood TCRbeta repertoires from subjects exposed to, actively infected with, or recovered from COVID-19 were included in the dataset. The samples were drawn from two sources: the first 160 participants of the ongoing ImmuneRACE study, and fewer than 1,500 subjects contributed by 6 global collaborators. Sample metadata almost always included a de-identified subject ID, COVID-19 status, age in years and sex. Findings and caveats that apply to the study as a whole: Clinical and demographic metadata were provided uncurated, with the amount varying by source and participant.

A word on this clone: Which antigen it targets is not known. It has no much larger one-base neighbor in the sample; base qualities were not kept.

Participants in the prospective study were enrolled through a virtual design, were aged roughly 18 to 95 years, and lived in roughly 24 United States geographic areas. In the prospective study, participants were assigned to cohorts based on the clinical history participants reported in a screening survey and a study questionnaire. Exposed participants had been in contact, within 2 weeks of entering the study, with a person who had a PCR-confirmed or clinician-diagnosed case of COVID-19. In the prospective study, whole blood, serum and a nasopharyngeal or oropharyngeal swab were collected from each participant by mobile phlebotomists. Additional blood draws and questionnaires over an approximately two-month period could optionally be provided by prospective study participants. Before DNA extraction, blood samples from the prospective study were shipped at room temperature or frozen. TCRbeta CDR3 regions were amplified from genomic DNA by means of the immunoSEQ Assay, a bias-controlled multiplex PCR. From the authors' description of their analysis: Within the assay, amplification of reference gene primers was used to estimate how many nucleated cells each sample contained. To quantify the absolute abundance of each unique TCRbeta CDR3 rearrangement, sequence reads were collapsed and filtered. For each sample, productive Simpson clonality was calculated as the square root of Simpson's diversity index over productive rearrangements. Here the immuneACCESS table is served through TCRdb, limited to in-frame sequences with V and J called. Missing clones are a known gap in these copies; in checked studies unresolved V genes cover under half, and the rest lacks a known reason. V and J calls and clone size follow that table, whereas D and trimming were derived from the DNA. For this sample there are roughly 150,000 clones; over 80% appear just once. The ten largest account for more than 4.5% of the sample.

V is shortened by 3 bases, J by 2 bases, and the region joining them spans 10 bases. The CDR3 covers 13 residues, taking in both the cysteine and the phenylalanine. Only CDR3 DNA remains: 39 bases, in frame from the first base. From a lookup of the germline V gene (reference sequence), CDR1 and CDR2 are GTSNPN and SVGIG. The TCR was taken from a man aged 65 to 85 who had been exposed to COVID-19. Sequencing input: PBMCs or T cells enriched from blood (not recorded which). The chain is encoded by TRBV30 joined to TRBJ1-2; perhaps TRBD1 is the D gene, with 6 bases matching. CDR3 region: CAWRFQGNYGYTF. The DNA sequence reads TGTGCCTGGAGATTTCAGGGGAACTATGGCTACACCTTC.